Following are 18 T cell receptor beta chains from one sample sequenced in a study of control samples from healthy donors and cancer patients. Libraries were prepared by immunoSEQ multiplex PCR; TCRdb keeps only in-frame clonotypes and omits some of them. The repertoire holds around 51,000 clones, with about four fifths as singletons. The sample consisted of blood. Source of these receptors: a man between 65 and 85 years old in good health.

The rearrangement joins TRBV13 to TRBJ1-2; D uncertain. Germline assignment: CDR1 PRHDT and CDR2 FYEKMQ (reference sequence). Trimming removed 3 bases from V and 1 base from J, with 15 bases in between. This CDR3 spans 16 amino acids. The CDR3 loop reads CASSFDPNTGNYGYTF. CDR3 in DNA: TGTGCCAGCAGCTTTGACCCGAATACGGGTAACTATGGCTACACCTTC.

This rearrangement joins TRBV29-1 to TRBJ1-3, with D hard to call. This CDR3 has 13 amino acids. Per germline, CDR1 SQVTM and CDR2 ANQGSEA. Trimming stripped 5 bases from V and 0 bases from J, with 8 bases between. CDR3 DNA sequence: TGCAGCGTTTTACTAGCCTCTGGAAACACCATATATTTT. The encoded protein is CSVLLASGNTIYF.

The rearrangement uses TRBV3-1 (or the pseudogene TRBV3-2) and TRBJ2-2; D gene uncertain. This CDR3 comprises 13 residues. V was pared by 2 bases and J by 0 bases, with 1 base between. Per germline, CDR1 LGHDT and CDR2 YNNKEL (reference sequence). The CDR3 coding sequence is TGTGCCAGCAGCCAATCGAACACCGGGGAGCTGTTTTTT. Its protein is CASSQSNTGELFF.

The J gene is TRBJ2-5, the V gene TRBV12-3 or TRBV12-4; D remains ambiguous. The CDR3 is 13 amino acids. Trimming shortened V by 5 bases and J by 4 bases, and 11 bases separated the two germline ends. Written as DNA, the CDR3 is TGTGCCAGCAGTGCTGACGTGGTAGAGACCCAGTACTTC. It encodes CASSADVVETQYF.

The chain uses TRBV19 and TRBJ1-2, with D tentatively TRBD1 (6 bases). Germline lookup yields CDR1 LNHDA and CDR2 SQIVND (reference sequence). The CDR3 has 15 residues. The V gene lost 3 bases and the J gene lost 1 base, with 12 bases spanning the gap. CDR3: CASSIWDTINYGYTF. CDR3 bases: TGTGCCAGTAGTATTTGGGACACCATTAACTATGGCTACACCTTC.

The chain carries TRBV29-1 and TRBJ1-1, with D unresolved. Germline loops: CDR1 SQVTM, CDR2 ANQGSEA. CDR3 length equals 15 residues. The ends were cut back, 4 bases at V and 3 bases at J, with 18 bases in the middle. The CDR3 coding sequence is TGCAGCGTTGGGGGTTCCGGGCAGCTTCACACTGAAGCTTTCTTT. Amino acid sequence: CSVGGSGQLHTEAFF. The full variable domain, rest sourced from reference TRBV29-1 and TRBJ1-1, is SAVISQKPSRDICQRGTSLTIQCQVDSQVTMMFWYRQQPGQSLTLIATANQGSEATYESGFVIDKFPISRPNLTFSTLTVSNMSPEDSSIYLCSVGGSGQLHTEAFFGQGTRLTVV.

This chain links TRBV4-2 with TRBJ1-5; 8 nucleotides match TRBD1. Trimming removed 4 bases from V and 8 bases from J; junction bases left unmatched: 13. Germline V gene data show CDR1 as LGHNA and CDR2 as YNFKEQ. The CDR3 covers 16 residues. CDR3 sequence reads: CASSRGRAGGSEPQHF. The CDR3 DNA is TGTGCCAGCAGCCGAGGTCGCGCAGGGGGCTCGGAGCCCCAGCATTTT.

The count of this clone is one. CDR3 in amino acids: CASSFVNTEAFF. CDR3 nucleotide sequence: TGTGCCAGCAGTTTCGTAAACACTGAAGCTTTCTTT. V is TRBV12-3 or TRBV12-4 and J is TRBJ1-1; no clear D. Trimming took 3 bases from V and 2 from J, leaving 4 bases between them. This CDR3 is 12 amino acids long.

The chain combines TRBV7-9 with TRBJ2-7; possible D gene TRBD1, 6 bases. Trimming shortened V by 7 bases and J by 2 bases, and 21 bases separated the two germline ends. CDR1 and CDR2 from the germline V gene are SEHNR and FQNEAQ (reference sequence). CDR3 size: 16 residues. This chain's CDR3 is CASIYVTATGTYEQYF. The CDR3 bases are TGTGCCAGCATTTACGTGACCGCCACAGGGACCTACGAGCAGTACTTC.

The CDR3 is CASTNLPGAGGANVLTF. DNA for the CDR3: TGTGCCAGCACCAATCTCCCGGGGGCGGGTGGGGCCAACGTCCTGACTTTC. The rearrangement links TRBV28 to TRBJ2-6; the D gene could be TRBD1 or TRBD2 (6 bases each). The CDR3 has 17 amino acids. Germline CDR1 and CDR2: MDHEN and SYDVKM. The V end lost 7 bases, the J end lost 3 bases, and 19 bases lay between the germline ends.

CDR3 sequence (DNA): TGCGCCAGCAGCTTGGCCAAACTAGCGGGGGGGATCAATGAGCAGTTCTTC. Encoded protein: CASSLAKLAGGINEQFF. The chain combines TRBV5-1 with TRBJ2-1; 13 positions agree with TRBD2. CDR3 length: 17 residues. V was pared by 0 bases and J by 6 bases, with 6 bases of the junction left unmatched. Germline V CDR1 and CDR2: SGHRS, YFSETQ.

This clone appeared once. J is TRBJ2-3 and V is TRBV5-1; TRBD1 or TRBD2 may be the D gene (5 bases each). The CDR3 runs 12 residues. V was clipped by 3 bases and J by 4 bases, with 6 bases between them. Looked up from germline, CDR1 is SGHRS and CDR2 is YFSETQ. This chain's CDR3 is CASSWGSDTQYF. CDR3 DNA sequence: TGCGCCAGCAGCTGGGGGTCAGATACGCAGTATTTT.

This clone has a single count. The chain joins TRBV11-3 to TRBJ2-7; 7 bases align to TRBD1. There are 14 residues in the CDR3. Trimming at V came to 4 bases and at J to 2 bases, leaving 5 bases not matched to a gene. CDR1 is SGHNT, CDR2 YENEEA, per germline. The CDR3 nucleotides read TGTGCCAGCAGCTCACAGGGGACCGCCTACGAGCAGTACTTC. Encoded protein: CASSSQGTAYEQYF.

The rearrangement joins TRBV6-1 to TRBJ1-1; D remains unclear. The ends were cut back, 1 base at V and 0 bases at J, with 12 bases in the middle. The CDR3 runs to 16 residues. Germline loops: CDR1 MNHNS, CDR2 SASEGT. The CDR3 sequence: CASSEDGRSMNTEAFF. Here the CDR3 DNA reads TGTGCCAGCAGTGAAGATGGCAGGTCCATGAACACTGAAGCTTTCTTT.

The rearrangement uses TRBV5-1 and TRBJ1-5; D uncertain. Deletions cut 2 bases from V and 0 bases from J, with 6 bases between. This CDR3 comprises 14 residues. Germline CDR1 reads SGHRS; CDR2 reads YFSETQ. The CDR3 DNA reads as TGCGCCAGCAGCTTAGACGGTAGCAATCAGCCCCAGCATTTT. Its protein is CASSLDGSNQPQHF.

This sequence joins TRBV2 and TRBJ1-2, with TRBD1 as a possible D gene (5 bases). The CDR3 has 13 residues. V lost 7 bases to trimming and J lost 5 bases, with 14 bases between them. Looked up from germline, CDR1 is SNHLY and CDR2 is FYNNEI. The CDR3 spells CASTVGAAYGYTF. As DNA, the CDR3 is TGTGCCAGCACCGTAGGGGCCGCGTATGGCTACACCTTC.

CDR3 amino acids: CASSSDGGQPQHF. The CDR3 DNA sequence: TGTGCCAGCAGCTCGGATGGGGGTCAGCCCCAGCATTTT. The chain uses TRBV7-9 and TRBJ1-5; tentative D call: TRBD1 (5 bases). Germline V gene lookup returns CDR1 SEHNR and CDR2 FQNEAQ (reference sequence). The V gene lost 4 bases and the J gene lost 6 bases, with 10 bases spanning the gap. CDR3 length: 13 amino acids.

The chain has TRBV28 and TRBJ1-1, with 7 bases fitting TRBD1. CDR3 length equals 16 residues. V lost 5 bases to trimming and J lost 3 bases; unmatched junction nucleotides: 12. Germline lookup yields CDR1 MDHEN and CDR2 SYDVKM. This CDR3 reads CASSGSPGGKDTEAFF. CDR3 sequence (DNA): TGTGCCAGCAGTGGAAGCCCAGGGGGTAAGGACACTGAAGCTTTCTTT.